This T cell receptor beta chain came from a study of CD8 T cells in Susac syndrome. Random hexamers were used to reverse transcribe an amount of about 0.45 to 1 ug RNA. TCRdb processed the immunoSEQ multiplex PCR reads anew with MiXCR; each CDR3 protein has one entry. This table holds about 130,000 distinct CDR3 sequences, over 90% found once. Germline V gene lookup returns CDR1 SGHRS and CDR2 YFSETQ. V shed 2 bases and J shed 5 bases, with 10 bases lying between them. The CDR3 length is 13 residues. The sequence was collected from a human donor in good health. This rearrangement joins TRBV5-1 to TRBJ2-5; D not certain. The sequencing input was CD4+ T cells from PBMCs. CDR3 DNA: TGCGCCAGCAGCTTTAAGGGCCGGGAGACCCAGTACTTC. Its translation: CASSFKGRETQYF.